What follows are 29 T cell receptor beta chains derived from one specimen sequenced in a study of Ad26.COV2.S vaccination and SARS-CoV-2 variants. The method was immunoSEQ multiplex PCR; TCRdb's version includes in-frame clones alone and lacks a portion of them. The repertoire holds hundreds of thousands of clones, about 92% seen once, with roughly 1.7% in the top ten. Treatment indicated: about 20 received Ad26.COV2.S at low or high dose, single or two shots; roughly five received placebo; per-sample allocation not given. Sampling happened 63 days after the first vaccine or placebo injection. The sequences come from peripheral blood, collected in a trial of Ad26.COV2.S vaccine versus placebo. These receptors were obtained from a person aged 18-65 years who received the Ad26.COV2.S COVID-19 vaccine or a placebo.

This chain joins TRBV9 and TRBJ2-1; 8 positions match TRBD1. From germline, CDR1 is SGDLS and CDR2 YYNGEE. Trimming took 3 bases from V and 4 from J; bases not matched to a gene: 3. The CDR3 runs 14 residues. CDR3 DNA: TGTGCCAGCAGCGCCGGACAGGGATACAATGAGCAGTTCTTC. Protein sequence: CASSAGQGYNEQFF.

The chain employs TRBV20-1 and TRBJ1-4; weak D call: TRBD1 (5 bases). There are 12 residues in the CDR3. V lost 3 bases and J lost 7, with 9 bases in between. CDR1 DFQATT and CDR2 SNEGSKA come from the germline V gene (reference sequence). The CDR3 DNA follows: TGCAGTGCTAGTCAGGGAGGTGAAAAACTGTTTTTT. Translation: CSASQGGEKLFF.

Note on this clone: At the DNA level, this CDR3 is encoded by other sequences in the same sample as well. J is TRBJ1-6 and V is TRBV9, with 9 bases identical to TRBD1. Germline V gene sequence: CDR1 SGDLS, CDR2 YYNGEE. V lost 2 bases and J lost 7; bases outside the gene matches: 4. This CDR3 region has 15 residues. CDR3 sequence reads: CASSVTGGGNSPLHF. Written as DNA, the CDR3 is TGTGCCAGCAGCGTGACAGGGGGTGGAAATTCACCCCTCCACTTT.

This chain connects TRBV1 to TRBJ1-3; the table's D call TRBD1 went unverified against the DNA. TRBV1 is a pseudogene segment. The CDR3 sequence is 19 residues long. The CDR3 sequence: CTSSPSRSGQASSGNTIYF. The CDR3 DNA reads TGCACCAGCAGCCCGAGCCGTTCGGGACAGGCGAGCTCTGGAAACACCATATATTTT.

This clone was observed a handful of times. The rearrangement uses TRBV6-6 and TRBJ1-5; D not resolved. Per the germline V gene, CDR1 is MNHNY and CDR2 is SVGAGI (reference sequence). V lost 8 bases and J lost 2, with 13 bases in between. This CDR3 region has 14 residues. CDR3 sequence reads: CASLNPGGNQPQHF. The CDR3 region has the DNA TGTGCCAGCCTGAATCCCGGGGGCAATCAGCCCCAGCATTTT.

This chain connects TRBV11-2 to TRBJ2-1; TRBD1 or TRBD2 may be the D gene (6 bases each). Germline V gene sequence: CDR1 SGHAT, CDR2 FQNNGV. This CDR3 has 16 amino acids. Trimming removed 2 bases at V and 5 bases at J, with 16 bases between. The CDR3 DNA is TGTGCCAGCAGCTTATTCTCACGGGGGCTAAACAATGAGCAGTTCTTC. Translation gives CASSLFSRGLNNEQFF.

This clone was seen once. The CDR3: CASSLRGAVIPPKDGYTF. CDR3 DNA: TGCGCCAGCAGCTTGCGAGGGGCAGTGATCCCCCCTAAAGATGGCTACACCTTC. The J gene is TRBJ1-2, the V gene TRBV5-1; TRBD1 might be the D (5 bases). V was cut by 1 base and J by 6 bases, with 25 bases left in between. The CDR3 totals 18 residues. Germline V gene data show CDR1 as SGHRS and CDR2 as YFSETQ.

V is TRBV28 and J is TRBJ2-7, with D possibly TRBD2 on 6 matching bases. Germline V lookup: CDR1 MDHEN, CDR2 SYDVKM. The V end was cut by 5 bases, the J end by 0 bases, with 20 bases between. The CDR3 is made up of 17 amino acids. The CDR3 coding sequence is TGTGCCAGCAGTCACCAAACGGCGGGACTTAACTCCTACGAGCAGTACTTC. Its protein product is CASSHQTAGLNSYEQYF.

As DNA, the CDR3 is TGCGCCAGCAGCTCCACCCTGACTAGGAACACTGAAGCTTTCTTT. Protein: CASSSTLTRNTEAFF. The genes are TRBV5-1 and TRBJ1-1, with D unclear. There are 15 residues in the CDR3. The V end was cut by 3 bases, the J end by 1 base, with 13 bases between. Germline CDR1 reads SGHRS; CDR2 reads YFSETQ. The full variable domain, its missing parts supplied by reference TRBV5-1 and TRBJ1-1, is KAGVTQTPRYLIKTRGQQVTLSCSPISGHRSVSWYQQTPGQGLQFLFEYFSETQRNKGNFPGRFSGRQFSNSRSEMNVSTLELGDSALYLCASSSTLTRNTEAFFGQGTRLTVV.

The chain is built from TRBV5-1 and TRBJ1-1; possible D gene TRBD1, 6 bases. With 4 bases removed from V and 5 bases from J, the gap between germline ends came to 21 bases. Per the germline V gene, CDR1 is SGHRS and CDR2 is YFSETQ. This CDR3 has 16 residues. CDR3 sequence: CASSSTGTPPGTEAFF. CDR3 sequence (DNA): TGCGCCAGCAGCAGCACCGGGACACCCCCTGGGACTGAAGCTTTCTTT.

The chain is built from TRBV27 and TRBJ1-1; TRBD1 is a possible D gene (6 bases). CDR3 length: 16 amino acids. Germline V gene data show CDR1 as MNHEY and CDR2 as SMNVEV (reference sequence). V was shortened by 4 bases and J by 0 bases, with 15 bases between the two germline ends. This chain's CDR3 is CASSWGGGGLNTEAFF. CDR3 sequence (DNA): TGTGCCAGCAGTTGGGGCGGGGGGGGCTTGAACACTGAAGCTTTCTTT.

This rearrangement joins TRBV6-2 or TRBV6-3 to TRBJ1-6, with a tentative D call TRBD1 (6 bases). This CDR3 region has 12 residues. Between the trimmed V and J ends, which lost 5 bases and 14 bases, there was a span of 13 bases. CDR1 is MNHEY and CDR2 is SVGEGT in the germline V gene. The CDR3 loop reads CASSKTGYTLHF. Written as DNA, the CDR3 is TGTGCCAGCAGTAAAACAGGGTACACCCTCCACTTT.

The CDR3 bases are TGCAGTGCCATGAGCGGACAGGTGCAGTATTTT. It is translated as CSAMSGQVQYF. The rearrangement joins TRBV20-1 to TRBJ2-3; 7 nucleotides align to TRBD1. Germline values: CDR1 DFQATT, CDR2 SNEGSKA (reference sequence). This CDR3 is 11 amino acids long. With 6 bases clipped from V and 11 bases from J, the junction kept 8 bases outside the gene matches.

The V call is TRBV20-1, the J call TRBJ2-7; no clear D gene. The CDR3 totals 11 residues. Germline V gene lookup returns CDR1 DFQATT and CDR2 SNEGSKA (reference sequence). Trimming shortened V by 0 bases and J by 2 bases, and 2 bases separated the two germline ends. CDR3 in amino acids: CSARETYEQYF. As DNA, the CDR3 is TGCAGTGCTAGAGAAACCTACGAGCAGTACTTC.

This rearrangement joins TRBV27 to TRBJ2-2, with 9 bases that match TRBD2. J was trimmed by 4 bases and V by 1 base; bases with no gene match: 4. The CDR3 runs to 16 residues. CDR1 MNHEY and CDR2 SMNVEV come from the germline V gene (reference sequence). CDR3 region: CASSLLAGGPTGELFF. CDR3 sequence (DNA): TGTGCCAGCAGTTTATTGGCGGGGGGGCCCACCGGGGAGCTGTTTTTT.

The chain has TRBV29-1 and TRBJ2-1; tentatively, D is TRBD2 (5 bases). V lost 1 base, J lost 7 bases, and 14 bases lay in between. CDR1 is SQVTM and CDR2 is ANQGSEA in the germline V gene. The CDR3 loop spans 14 amino acids. CDR3 amino acids: CSVEGYKTRNEQFF. The CDR3 DNA sequence: TGCAGCGTTGAAGGGTACAAAACTAGGAATGAGCAGTTCTTC.

The chain links TRBV18 to TRBJ1-2; D remains ambiguous. Trimming took off 3 bases at V and 4 bases at J, with 15 bases between the two ends. From germline, CDR1 is KGHSH and CDR2 LQKENI. This CDR3 is 15 amino acids long. CDR3 in DNA: TGTGCCAGCTCACCGACGCTGGCCGGGTTCTATGGCTACACCTTC. Translated: CASSPTLAGFYGYTF.

In its sample, this clone was seen a few times. Other DNA sequences from this sample encode an identical CDR3 as well. The V and J genes are TRBV27 and TRBJ1-2; D unclear. The CDR3 is made up of 11 amino acids. Trimming pared 5 bases from V and 4 bases from J, leaving 5 bases between. Germline assignment: CDR1 MNHEY and CDR2 SMNVEV (reference sequence). The CDR3 sequence is CASSDLYGYTF. DNA for the CDR3: TGTGCCAGCAGTGATCTCTATGGCTACACCTTC.

The rearrangement links TRBV5-4 to TRBJ2-7, with 7 bases lining up with TRBD2. CDR3 length: 14 residues. Germline assignment: CDR1 SGHNT and CDR2 YYREEE (reference sequence). J was trimmed by 5 bases and V by 2 bases; bases with no gene match: 7. The CDR3 loop reads CASSFGGERDEQYF. The CDR3 coding sequence is TGTGCCAGCAGCTTTGGGGGGGAGAGGGACGAGCAGTACTTC.

V is TRBV20-1 and J is TRBJ2-1, with TRBD2 matching over 8 bases. J gave up 5 bases and V 3 bases, and 6 bases lay outside the gene matches. The CDR3 spans 14 residues. The germline V gene encodes CDR1 DFQATT and CDR2 SNEGSKA (reference sequence). For the CDR3, the DNA is TGCAGTGCTAGTCGAGCGGGGGCTAACAATGAGCAGTTCTTC. Translating it yields CSASRAGANNEQFF.

The rearrangement joins TRBV7-2 to TRBJ1-4; a weak D match, TRBD1 (5 bases). This CDR3 comprises 14 residues. Germline V gene lookup returns CDR1 SGHTA and CDR2 FQGNSA. The V end lost 5 bases, the J end lost 4 bases, and 11 bases lay between the germline ends. CDR3 sequence reads: CASSKTQVNEKLFF. In nucleotides, the CDR3 is TGTGCCAGCAGCAAGACACAGGTTAATGAAAAACTGTTTTTT.

The chain joins TRBV5-1 to TRBJ1-1; weak D call: TRBD1 (5 bases). This CDR3 region has 16 residues. Germline values: CDR1 SGHRS, CDR2 YFSETQ. V was shortened by 3 bases and J by 4 bases, with 19 bases between the two germline ends. The CDR3 region has the DNA TGCGCCAGCAGCTACCTCGGGGGAGGGGCACTCACTGAAGCTTTCTTT. It is translated as CASSYLGGGALTEAFF.

V gene TRBV7-8 combines with J gene TRBJ2-7; D gene ambiguous. Germline assignment: CDR1 SGHVS and CDR2 FQNEAQ. The CDR3 extends over 14 amino acids. V was clipped by 3 bases and J by 2 bases, with 11 bases between them. CDR3 sequence reads: CASSFGSQPYEQYF. The CDR3 DNA follows: TGTGCCAGCAGCTTTGGAAGTCAGCCCTACGAGCAGTACTTC.

The rearrangement joins TRBV18 to TRBJ2-7, with 9 bases aligning to TRBD2. CDR3 size: 15 residues. V trimming: 3 bases; J trimming: 4 bases; junction bases outside the gene matches: 7. CDR1 and CDR2 from the germline V gene are KGHSH and LQKENI. CDR3 coding DNA: TGTGCCAGCTCACCCGGCCCCAGCGGGGGGTACGAGCAGTACTTC. Amino acid sequence: CASSPGPSGGYEQYF.

The sample holds one count of this clone. This chain joins TRBV27 and TRBJ2-5; 8 bases map to TRBD1. V lost 8 bases, J lost 5 bases, and 13 bases stayed unmatched. This CDR3 has 15 residues. Germline V gene lookup returns CDR1 MNHEY and CDR2 SMNVEV (reference sequence). This CDR3 is CASRWGQAERETQYF. The CDR3 nucleotides read TGTGCCAGCCGCTGGGGACAGGCTGAAAGGGAGACCCAGTACTTC.

The chain combines TRBV27 with TRBJ1-5; a weak D match, TRBD1 (6 bases). Germline CDR1 and CDR2: MNHEY and SMNVEV (reference sequence). The CDR3 consists of 14 residues. V gave up 2 bases and J gave up 1 base, with 6 bases separating them. The CDR3: CASSLTGSNQPQHF. The CDR3 bases are TGTGCCAGCAGTTTAACAGGGAGCAATCAGCCCCAGCATTTT.

This rearrangement joins TRBV9 to TRBJ1-1; possible D gene TRBD1, 5 bases. CDR1 and CDR2 (germline): SGDLS, YYNGEE. With 3 bases removed from V and 6 bases from J, the gap between germline ends came to 12 bases. The CDR3 extends over 13 amino acids. The DNA of the CDR3 is TGTGCCAGCAGCGGACAGACGATCTCTGAAGCTTTCTTT. Protein product: CASSGQTISEAFF.

The chain uses TRBV11-2 and TRBJ2-7, with 8 bases fitting TRBD1. The CDR3 length is 19 residues. The J segment lost 2 bases and the V segment lost 5 bases, leaving 20 bases of the junction unmatched. From germline, CDR1 is SGHAT and CDR2 FQNNGV. CDR3 coding DNA: TGTGCCAGCAGCCGAAAGACACCCCCGGACAGGGCCGAGACCTACGAGCAGTACTTC. Encoded protein: CASSRKTPPDRAETYEQYF.

The chain combines TRBV6-2 or TRBV6-3 with TRBJ1-2; no clear D gene. The germline V gene has CDR1 MNHEY and CDR2 SVGEGT. The ends were cut back, 4 bases at V and 1 base at J, with 4 bases in the middle. The CDR3 loop spans 12 amino acids. The CDR3 loop is CASSWSNYGYTF. CDR3 in DNA: TGTGCCAGCAGTTGGAGTAACTATGGCTACACCTTC.